This T cell receptor beta chain was recovered during a study of OX40 agonist ivuxolimab in advanced cancers. Study details: A diagnosis of hepatocellular carcinoma, melanoma, renal cell or head and neck cancer was present in dose-escalation patients.

With baseline, cycle 4 day 1, and cycle 7 day 1 as timepoints, blood was sampled. Study-wide points: On average, a greater number of expanded clones characterised CD8+ T cells relative to CD4+. What antigens the expanded peripheral T cells recognized was never established.

Notes on this clone: What it binds is unknown.

TCRdb's copy holds only in-frame clones and misses some; the assay was immunoSEQ multiplex PCR. In the table there are tens of thousands of clones, roughly 94% of which are singletons. The CDR3 extends over 19 amino acids. Germline V gene lookup returns CDR1 SGHAT and CDR2 FQNNGV. The trim removed 1 base at V and 4 bases at J, leaving 15 bases unmatched. The origin of this receptor is an adult with an advanced solid tumor such as melanoma, head and neck, liver or kidney cancer. The chain recombines TRBV11-2 with TRBJ2-3, with TRBD2 identical over 9 bases. Sequencing was performed on CD4+ or CD8+ T cells sorted from blood, taken in a trial of the OX40 agonist ivuxolimab. This chain's CDR3 is CASSLVVAGVQEGPDTQYF. CDR3 nucleotides: TGTGCCAGCAGCTTAGTGGTAGCGGGAGTCCAGGAAGGCCCAGATACGCAGTATTTT.